Following are 5 T cell receptor beta chains from one sample sequenced in a study of T cell responses to AZD1222 COVID-19 vaccine. Sequencing used immunoSEQ multiplex PCR; TCRdb keeps in-frame clones, though not all of them. This table has around 130,000 clones, 86% appearing once. The sample consisted of peripheral blood, taken 28 days after the second AZD1222 dose. The receptors shown here come from an adult who received the AZD1222 COVID-19 vaccine.

This clone showed up just once. The chain joins TRBV18 to TRBJ1-4, with D perhaps matching TRBD1 (6 bases). Germline loops: CDR1 KGHSH, CDR2 LQKENI. The CDR3 consists of 16 residues. V lost 3 bases, J lost 2 bases, and 13 bases lay in between. CDR3 bases: TGTGCCAGCTCACCGGGGGCTGGAAACACTAATGAAAAACTGTTTTTT. Amino acid sequence: CASSPGAGNTNEKLFF.

The genes are TRBV27 and TRBJ2-4; maybe TRBD2 (5 bases). V lost 6 bases, J lost 2 bases, and 8 bases lay in between. Germline V gene sequence: CDR1 MNHEY, CDR2 SMNVEV (reference sequence). The CDR3 has 13 amino acids. This CDR3 reads CASREVSKNIQYF. In DNA, the CDR3 is TGTGCCAGCAGGGAGGTGTCCAAAAACATTCAGTACTTC.

This chain links TRBV27 with TRBJ1-1, with a possible D match to TRBD1 (6 bases). Germline loops: CDR1 MNHEY, CDR2 SMNVEV (reference sequence). Trimming removed 6 bases at V and 4 bases at J, with 15 bases between. The CDR3 loop spans 14 amino acids. CDR3 sequence reads: CASSNNYRATEAFF. CDR3 coding DNA: TGTGCCAGCAGCAACAATTACAGGGCCACTGAAGCTTTCTTT.

The chain combines TRBV19 with TRBJ1-5; a weak D match, TRBD1 (6 bases). V lost 5 bases and J 2 bases, leaving 19 bases between the germline ends. This CDR3 has 17 amino acids. Germline V gene sequence: CDR1 LNHDA, CDR2 SQIVND (reference sequence). In DNA, the CDR3 is TGTGCCAGTAGTTCCAATGGGGGGCAGGAGGGCAATCAGCCCCAGCATTTT. It specifies CASSSNGGQEGNQPQHF.

DNA for the CDR3: TGTGCCAGCAGCTTATCCGGGGGGATCACTGAAGCTTTCTTT. It yields the protein CASSLSGGITEAFF. The genes are TRBV11-2 and TRBJ1-1, with a tentative D call TRBD1 (5 bases). This CDR3 has 14 residues. V gave up 2 bases and J gave up 4 bases, with 11 bases separating them. Germline V CDR1 and CDR2: SGHAT, FQNNGV.